This T cell receptor (beta chain) stems from a study of breast tumors, draining lymph nodes, adjacent tissues. Samples came from axillary lymph nodes draining the breast cancer. TCRdb reprocessed the multiplex PCR reads with MiXCR, giving one entry per CDR3 protein. The sample has about 230,000 distinct CDR3 sequences; roughly 30% are singletons. Germline values: CDR1 SGHVS, CDR2 FQNEAQ. The CDR3 sequence is 13 residues long. V lost 8 bases to trimming and J lost 1 base, with 11 bases between them. This clonotype was detected only a few times. The sequencing input was axillary lymph node tissue. The clonotype originates from a female donor with breast cancer. Some clones in this sample may be carry-over from other donors' samples. This rearrangement joins TRBV7-8 to TRBJ1-1; D unclear. CDR3 sequence: CASGNGGNTEAFF. The CDR3 nucleotides are TGTGCCAGCGGAAACGGAGGGAACACTGAAGCTTTCTTT. The whole variable domain, remainder taken from reference TRBV7-8 and TRBJ1-1, is GAGVSQSPRYKVAKRGQDVALRCDPISGHVSLFWYQQALGQGPEFLTYFQNEAQLDKSGLPSDRFFAERPEGSVSTLKIQRTQQEDSAVYLCASGNGGNTEAFFGQGTRLTVV.